One sample yielded the 15 T cell receptor beta chains listed below, sequenced in a study of vaccination effects on CD4 cells after COVID-19. Antigens for these TCRs are unknown. Culture lasted 10 days before CD4+ T cell isolation. TCRdb's copy holds only in-frame clones and misses some; the assay was immunoSEQ multiplex PCR. Of about 25,000 clones in the sample, roughly 73% were seen once. Sequencing used CD4+ T cells from PBMCs cultured without peptide, obtained before COVID-19 vaccination. These receptors were obtained from a human donor who received a COVID-19 vaccine.

V gene TRBV12-5 combines with J gene TRBJ2-6; no reliable D call. V was pared by 7 bases and J by 0 bases, with 4 bases between. Germline V gene data show CDR1 as LGHNT and CDR2 as FRNRAP. This CDR3 is built from 13 residues. CDR3 DNA: TGTGCTAGTGCCTTCTCTGGGGCCAACGTCCTGACTTTC. This gives the protein CASAFSGANVLTF. The full variable domain, its missing parts supplied by reference TRBV12-5 and TRBJ2-6, is DARVTQTPRHKVTEMGQEVTMRCQPILGHNTVFWYRQTMMQGLELLAYFRNRAPLDDSGMPKDRFSAEMPDATLATLKIQPSEPRDSAVYFCASAFSGANVLTFGAGSRLTVL.

This rearrangement joins TRBV19 to TRBJ1-6; D is unresolved. The CDR3 has 15 residues. The germline V gene encodes CDR1 LNHDA and CDR2 SQIVND (reference sequence). The germline V and J ends were trimmed by 3 bases and 8 bases, with 14 bases remaining between them. The CDR3 DNA reads TGTGCCAGTAGTATTTCAACAAGTGCGGATTCACCCCTCCACTTT. Its protein product is CASSISTSADSPLHF.

This chain links TRBV3-1 (or the pseudogene TRBV3-2) with TRBJ2-5, with D unclear. The V end was cut by 5 bases, the J end by 0 bases, with 4 bases between. Per the germline V gene, CDR1 is LGHDT and CDR2 is YNNKEL (reference sequence). CDR3 length equals 12 residues. The CDR3 DNA sequence: TGTGCCAGCAGCTCATACCAAGAGACCCAGTACTTC. It encodes CASSSYQETQYF.

The chain links TRBV5-4 to TRBJ1-6; D uncertain. Trimming stripped 0 bases from V and 8 bases from J, with 12 bases between. Looked up from germline, CDR1 is SGHNT and CDR2 is YYREEE (reference sequence). The CDR3 has 15 residues. The CDR3 reads CASSLESALDSPLHF. In DNA form, the CDR3 reads TGTGCCAGCAGCTTGGAATCGGCTTTGGATTCACCCCTCCACTTT. Using reference TRBV5-4 and TRBJ1-6 for the parts outside the CDR3, the full variable domain is ETGVTQSPTHLIKTRGQQVTLRCSSQSGHNTVSWYQQALGQGPQFIFQYYREEENGRGNFPPRFSGLQFPNYSSELNVNALELDDSALYLCASSLESALDSPLHFGNGTRLTVT.

The gene calls are TRBV7-9 and TRBJ2-7; 12 nucleotides agree with TRBD1. The CDR3 consists of 14 residues. The J segment lost 8 bases and the V segment lost 5 bases, leaving 7 bases of the junction unmatched. The germline V gene encodes CDR1 SEHNR and CDR2 FQNEAQ (reference sequence). Here the CDR3 reads CASSPLGQGAKQYF. In DNA, the CDR3 is TGTGCCAGCAGCCCTCTGGGACAGGGGGCGAAGCAGTACTTC.

This chain connects TRBV3-1 (or the pseudogene TRBV3-2) to TRBJ1-6; D is perhaps TRBD1 (5 bases). The V end lost 5 bases, the J end lost 7 bases, and 15 bases lay between the germline ends. This CDR3 has 15 residues. Germline V gene sequence: CDR1 LGHDT, CDR2 YNNKEL (reference sequence). The CDR3: CASSGGGTPNSPLHF. The CDR3 DNA follows: TGTGCCAGCAGCGGGGGGGGAACACCGAATTCACCCCTCCACTTT.

The rearrangement uses TRBV6-5 and TRBJ1-2, with D perhaps TRBD1 (5 bases). Germline lookup yields CDR1 MNHEY and CDR2 SVGAGI. CDR3 length: 15 residues. The V and J ends lost 2 bases and 4 bases respectively, with 14 bases between them. The CDR3 DNA sequence: TGTGCCAGCAGTTACGGGGGTCGCAATTCCTATGGCTACACCTTC. Translated: CASSYGGRNSYGYTF.

This clone was seen just once. The chain joins TRBV2 to TRBJ1-1, with 11 bases matching TRBD1. Germline V gives CDR1 SNHLY, CDR2 FYNNEI. This CDR3 region has 15 residues. The V and J ends lost 7 bases and 4 bases, in that order; junction bases with no gene match: 8. CDR3 nucleotide sequence: TGTGCCAGCATCGGGGACAGGGGGGTGAGCACTGAAGCTTTCTTT. This codes for CASIGDRGVSTEAFF.

This chain uses TRBV28 with TRBJ1-5, with D possibly being TRBD1 (6 bases). Germline lookup yields CDR1 MDHEN and CDR2 SYDVKM. The ends were cut back, 3 bases at V and 4 bases at J, with 16 bases in the middle. The CDR3 consists of 16 residues. The CDR3 DNA is TGTGCCAGCAGTTTGCGCCCGGGACAAAAAAATCAGCCCCAGCATTTT. This translates into CASSLRPGQKNQPQHF.

Notes on this clone: Other DNA sequences from this sample encode an identical CDR3 as well. The genes are TRBV11-2 and TRBJ2-3; D call uncertain. The germline gives CDR1 SGHAT, CDR2 FQNNGV. This CDR3 region has 12 residues. V shed 4 bases and J shed 3 bases, with 5 bases lying between them. This CDR3 is CASSSSTDTQYF. The DNA for the CDR3 is TGTGCCAGCAGCTCCTCTACAGATACGCAGTATTTT.

The chain recombines TRBV7-9 with TRBJ1-4; 7 bases line up with TRBD1. Per germline, CDR1 SEHNR and CDR2 FQNEAQ (reference sequence). V shed 5 bases, J shed 11 bases, and the junction held 5 bases outside the gene matches. There are 12 residues in the CDR3. CDR3 DNA sequence: TGTGCCAGCAGCCCAGGGGGGGTTAAACTGTTTTTT. It specifies CASSPGGVKLFF.

This clone has just a few counts. The chain is built from TRBV9 and TRBJ2-1, with 7 bases fitting TRBD2. CDR3 length: 18 residues. Germline CDR1 is SGDLS and CDR2 is YYNGEE. Germline trimming cut 3 bases from V and 1 base from J; bases unmatched to any gene: 13. In DNA form, the CDR3 reads TGTGCCAGCAGCGAGGCCCTGGGGCGGGGGTTGTCCTACAATGAGCAGTTCTTC. Its translation: CASSEALGRGLSYNEQFF.

This chain links TRBV5-1 with TRBJ2-2; 7 positions match TRBD1. Germline CDR1 reads SGHRS; CDR2 reads YFSETQ. V trimming: 0 bases; J trimming: 5 bases; junction bases outside the gene matches: 4. There are 15 residues in the CDR3. The CDR3 region has the DNA TGCGCCAGCAGCTTGGAGGGGGCATGGACCGGGGAGCTGTTTTTT. It translates to CASSLEGAWTGELFF. Drawing the rest from reference TRBV5-1 and TRBJ2-2, the complete variable domain is KAGVTQTPRYLIKTRGQQVTLSCSPISGHRSVSWYQQTPGQGLQFLFEYFSETQRNKGNFPGRFSGRQFSNSRSEMNVSTLELGDSALYLCASSLEGAWTGELFFGEGSRLTVL.

This chain joins TRBV11-2 and TRBJ1-3; D remains ambiguous. V gave up 5 bases and J gave up 0 bases, with 11 bases separating them. Germline assignment: CDR1 SGHAT and CDR2 FQNNGV. The CDR3 has 15 residues. Here the CDR3 DNA reads TGTGCCAGCAGCCCGACTTCGTACTCTGGAAACACCATATATTTT. Its protein is CASSPTSYSGNTIYF.

The chain joins TRBV10-3 to TRBJ1-2; D may be TRBD1 (6 bases). Trimming took 8 bases from V and 7 from J, leaving 14 bases between them. The CDR3 loop spans 12 amino acids. Germline lookup yields CDR1 ENHRY and CDR2 SYGVKD. CDR3: CAISGGQSGYTF. Written as DNA, the CDR3 is TGTGCCATCTCGGGGGGGCAAAGTGGCTACACCTTC.